This T cell receptor (beta chain) was identified in a study of T-cell memory formation after mild COVID-19. TCRdb independently ran MiXCR on the 5' RACE reads; one entry per CDR3 protein. The sample comprises approximately 500,000 distinct CDR3 sequences, roughly 25% of which are singletons, and around an eighth rests with the top ten. The CDR3 loop spans 15 amino acids. V lost 2 bases, J lost 5 bases, and 3 bases stayed unmatched. Per germline, CDR1 SGHDT and CDR2 YYEEEE. This clonotype was observed a few times. The sequencing sample was made of PBMCs or a T cell subset sorted from them (not recorded which). V and J are TRBV5-6 and TRBJ2-5; 13 bases align to TRBD2. This TCR came from an adult woman who had mild COVID-19 (a few samples of this study predate the infection). Cell type and time point are not known. CDR3 coding DNA: TGTGCCAGCAGCTTTGGACTAGCGGGAGAGGAGACCCAGTACTTC. Encoded protein: CASSFGLAGEETQYF.